This note documents a single TCR beta chain sequence. A junction end diverges from the germline sequence, so it may reflect a read error. TCR beta cDNA came from around 500 ng total RNA, primed with a constant-region primer. A slightly modified ARM-PCR protocol with three nested multiplex PCR rounds produced these TCR beta libraries. With TRBV1-TRBV30 forward primers and a C-beta reverse primer, the first two PCR rounds were run for approximately 9 cycles each. TCRdb recomputed calls from the multiplex PCR reads with MiXCR, one row per CDR3 protein. The data hold 330,000 or so distinct CDR3 sequences, with less than 70% observed a single time. There are 13 residues in the CDR3. Germline-derived CDR1 and CDR2 are SGHAT and FQNNGV. The entry originates in a study of tumor-infiltrating lymphocytes in primary liver carcinoma. Background on the study: The patients presented with primary liver carcinoma, which was managed through surgical resection. The five patients, who were men and women, ranged in age from 30 to 69 years. Tumor staging was T1-T3 N0M0; sizes spanned roughly 4.2 to 10 cm across.

It was unsorted whole blood that yielded blood RNA, and germline DNA was also extracted. This sequence originates from a man between 35 and 55 years old with primary liver carcinoma and hepatitis B virus infection. The specimen was peripheral blood. The genes are TRBV11-2 and TRBJ2-6, with D tentatively TRBD1 (5 bases). CDR3 in DNA: TGTGCCAGCAGCTCGTCTGGGGCCAACGTCCCGGCTTTC. Its translation: CASSSSGANVPAF. The full variable domain, completed using reference TRBV11-2 and TRBJ2-6, is EAGVAQSPRYKIIEKRQSVAFWCNPISGHATLYWYQQILGQGPKLLIQFQNNGVVDDSQLPKDRFSAERLKGVDSTLKIQPAKLEDSAVYLCASSSSGANVPAFGAGSRLTVL.